This T cell receptor beta chain was recorded in a study of cytomegalovirus exposure and HLA in healthy donors. Whole-study context: The 95 to 150 validation repertoires used a platform that matched the one used for the 600 to 750 first-cohort repertoires, as a later analysis reported. Notes on the study in general: A subsequent analysis found that TCR clusters from the first cohort also tended to co-occur in the 120 or so validation repertoires, with approximately 95% of cluster scores above 0. Listed as cytomegalovirus-associated were roughly 180 TCR beta chains.

Only in-frame clones appear in the TCRdb table, and some are missing; sequencing was by immunoSEQ multiplex PCR. The sample records over 200,000 clones, almost 90% being singletons. For this clone: Its antigen remains unidentified.

Sequencing input: PBMCs. The receptor was isolated from a woman aged 18-29 years in good health and CMV-seronegative.

The CDR3 nucleotides read TGTGCCAGCAGTTACGGAGGGGTCACCTACGAGCAGTACTTC. Protein sequence: CASSYGGVTYEQYF. V gene TRBV6-5 combines with J gene TRBJ2-7, with D possibly TRBD2 on 6 matching bases. V was shortened by 2 bases and J by 2 bases, with 10 bases between the two germline ends. The germline CDR1 and CDR2 sequences are MNHEY and SVGAGI. The CDR3 totals 14 residues.